This T cell receptor beta chain came from a study of patients and donors after allogeneic stem cell transplantation. TCRdb processed the RT-PCR reads anew with MiXCR; each CDR3 protein has one entry. Of hundreds of thousands of distinct CDR3 sequences in the sample, 38% were seen once. V was pared by 2 bases and J by 5 bases, with 10 bases between. This CDR3 region has 15 residues. Sample: blood, either unsorted or a sorted T cell fraction (not recorded which). The TCR originated in a human donor who was either an allogeneic HSCT recipient or a stem cell or donor lymphocyte infusion donor (not recorded which). It is not recorded whose cells these are; they may come from a transplant donor. V is TRBV12-3 or TRBV12-4 and J is TRBJ1-6; D unresolved. CDR3 in DNA: TGTGCCAGCAGTTTACGAGGGTGGGATAATTCACCCCTCCACTTT. This gives the protein CASSLRGWDNSPLHF.